This record looks at one T cell receptor (beta chain) sequence and its context. Antigen unknown. These data belong to a study of T cell responses to AZD1222 COVID-19 vaccine. Whole-study findings and limits: Spike regions recognized by vaccine-associated CD4 TCRs spanned the protein, led by 160-218 and 743-854. With two AZD1222 doses given, Spike-specific TCR breadth and depth both rose.

The CDR3 has 13 residues. CDR1 is MDHEN and CDR2 is SYDVKM in the germline V gene. V lost 8 bases and J lost 0, with 9 bases in between. Produced via immunoSEQ multiplex PCR; TCRdb's table is partial and in-frame only. The sample holds some 63,000 clones, 70% to 85% seen once. The chain recombines TRBV28 with TRBJ2-3; D uncertain. The sequencing here drew on peripheral blood, taken on day 0 of AZD1222 vaccination. The sequence was obtained from an adult in good health. The CDR3 nucleotides read TGTGCCAGCTCAGATTCTAGCACAGATACGCAGTATTTT. This sequence encodes CASSDSSTDTQYF.